This entry features one TCR beta chain sequence. The sample comes from a study of shared clonotypes between healthy human individuals. CDR1 is SGHTA and CDR2 is FQGTGA in the germline V gene. V shed 3 bases and J shed 6 bases, with 8 bases lying between them. This CDR3 is 13 amino acids long. The authors distributed each subset's genomic DNA evenly over several immunoSEQ plates. This table comes from immunoSEQ multiplex PCR, and its TCRdb copy is limited to in-frame clones, with some not included. The profile shows 900,000 to 1,200,000 clones, 78% of them singletons. The TCR was taken from a young man in good health. Some clones in this sample may be carry-over from other donors' samples. The sequencing sample was made of memory CD4+ T cells from PBMCs. The sample's subset: CD45RA-negative fraction. This chain connects TRBV7-3 to TRBJ2-2, with D tentatively TRBD1 (5 bases). The CDR3 is CASSLSGSGELFF. In nucleotides, the CDR3 is TGTGCCAGCAGCTTGTCAGGGTCCGGGGAGCTGTTTTTT.